Each of the 9 T cell receptor beta chains below was sequenced from the same sample in a study of shared clonotypes between healthy human individuals. Generated by immunoSEQ multiplex PCR, the TCRdb table keeps only in-frame clones and is missing some. In the table there are more than 550,000 clones, roughly 87% of which are singletons. The material sequenced was memory CD8+ T cells from PBMCs. The subset was: CD45RO+ cells pooled with CCR7-negative TemRA cells. The receptors come from a man younger than 35 in good health. Some clones in this sample may be carry-over from other donors' samples.

The chain employs TRBV14 and TRBJ2-1; D is perhaps TRBD2 (7 bases). From germline, CDR1 is SGHDN and CDR2 FVKESK. The V end lost 7 bases, the J end lost 15 bases, and 22 bases lay between the germline ends. This CDR3 region has 13 residues. The DNA for the CDR3 is TGTGCCAGCACCCCGTGGGGGGGGGCCCCCGGGTTCTTC. Its translation: CASTPWGGAPGFF. The entire variable domain, with the rest obtained from reference TRBV14 and TRBJ2-1, is as follows: EAGVTQFPSHSVIEKGQTVTLRCDPISGHDNLYWYRRVMGKEIKFLLHFVKESKQDESGMPNNRFLAERTGGTYSTLKVQPAELEDSGVYFCASTPWGGAPGFFGPGTRLTVL.

The J gene is TRBJ2-7, the V gene TRBV10-2, with D tentatively TRBD2 (5 bases). This CDR3 is 12 amino acids long. Per germline, CDR1 WSHSY and CDR2 SAAADI. Trimming pared 6 bases from V and 3 bases from J, leaving 9 bases between. CDR3: CASRTIHYEQYF. CDR3 coding DNA: TGCGCCAGCAGGACTATTCACTACGAGCAGTACTTC.

This chain links TRBV27 with TRBJ2-7; a possible D gene is TRBD1 (5 bases). Trimming pared 0 bases from V and 1 base from J, leaving 13 bases between. This CDR3 comprises 16 residues. The V gene's germline CDR1 is MNHEY and CDR2 SMNVEV (reference sequence). CDR3 loop: CASSLSKGSLSYEQYF. DNA of the CDR3: TGTGCCAGCAGTTTATCGAAGGGGTCCCTTTCCTACGAGCAGTACTTC.

The chain recombines TRBV14 with TRBJ2-2; D ambiguous. Germline CDR1 and CDR2: SGHDN and FVKESK. CDR3 length: 13 residues. With 5 bases removed from V and 1 base from J, the gap between germline ends came to 5 bases. The CDR3 nucleotides read TGTGCCAGCAGCGAAGTGAACACCGGGGAGCTGTTTTTT. This sequence encodes CASSEVNTGELFF.

The genes are TRBV4-3 and TRBJ2-6; a possible D gene is TRBD1 (5 bases). CDR1 is LGHNA, CDR2 YSLEER, per germline. V dropped 4 bases and J dropped 0 bases, with 16 bases sitting between them. The CDR3 is 18 residues long. DNA for the CDR3: TGCGCCAGCAGCCCCCACAGGTACCTGACCTCTGGGGCCAACGTCCTGACTTTC. Its translation: CASSPHRYLTSGANVLTF.

This chain joins TRBV7-2 and TRBJ2-2; D is perhaps TRBD2 (5 bases). This CDR3 spans 14 amino acids. V shed 5 bases and J shed 1 base, with 8 bases lying between them. Looked up from germline, CDR1 is SGHTA and CDR2 is FQGNSA. CDR3 sequence reads: CASSHAGNTGELFF. In DNA form, the CDR3 reads TGTGCCAGCAGCCACGCGGGGAACACCGGGGAGCTGTTTTTT. Filled out from reference TRBV7-2 and TRBJ2-2, the complete variable domain reads GAGVSQSPSNKVTEKGKDVELRCDPISGHTALYWYRQSLGQGLEFLIYFQGNSAPDKSGLPSDRFSAERTGGSVSTLTIQRTQQEDSAVYLCASSHAGNTGELFFGEGSRLTVL.

This chain uses TRBV18 with TRBJ2-3; TRBD1 aligns across 7 bases. The CDR3 sequence is 14 residues long. The junction had 5 bases not matched to a gene; V was cut back by 6 bases and J by 2 bases. Germline V gives CDR1 KGHSH, CDR2 LQKENI. CDR3 sequence: CASSPTGLTDTQYF. The DNA for the CDR3 is TGTGCCAGCTCTCCGACAGGGCTCACAGATACGCAGTATTTT.

The chain carries TRBV11-2 and TRBJ2-7; maybe TRBD1 (6 bases). The CDR3 runs 14 residues. CDR1 SGHAT and CDR2 FQNNGV come from the germline V gene. V was cut by 5 bases and J by 3 bases, with 14 bases left in between. CDR3 amino acids: CASSPFQGNYEQYF. Written as DNA, the CDR3 is TGTGCCAGCAGCCCCTTTCAGGGGAACTACGAGCAGTACTTC. Combining the CDR3 with reference TRBV11-2 and TRBJ2-7 gives the whole variable domain EAGVAQSPRYKIIEKRQSVAFWCNPISGHATLYWYQQILGQGPKLLIQFQNNGVVDDSQLPKDRFSAERLKGVDSTLKIQPAKLEDSAVYLCASSPFQGNYEQYFGPGTRLTVT.

V and J are TRBV6-6 and TRBJ2-2, with 12 bases fitting TRBD2. V dropped 4 bases and J dropped 6; count of bases not matched to a gene: 3. Germline V gene lookup returns CDR1 MNHNY and CDR2 SVGAGI (reference sequence). This CDR3 has 15 amino acids. The CDR3 spells CASSLRLAGAGELFF. CDR3 nucleotide sequence: TGTGCCAGCAGTTTAAGACTAGCGGGAGCCGGGGAGCTGTTTTTT.